These 3 T cell receptor beta chains were all obtained from the same sample, sequenced in a study of spatial heterogeneity in lung cancer. Their cognate antigens are unknown. Findings and limits, study-wide: Expanded alpha and beta TCR counts within tumors tracked tumor mutation counts.

Time point here: sample taken at primary tumor resection. Via MiXCR, TCRdb re-called the 5' RACE reads, giving one row per CDR3 protein. The sample lists 11,000 to 15,000 distinct CDR3 sequences, approximately 4.5% occurring once. The specimen comprised lung tumor tissue, sampled at surgery. The source of these receptors is a female donor with early-stage non-small cell lung cancer.

The table lists this clonotype with many counts. For a library built for alpha chains, this beta chain is a stray read; little rests on its size. The V call is TRBV4-3, the J call TRBJ1-5; TRBD1 aligns across 12 bases. Germline values: CDR1 LGHNA, CDR2 YSLEER. V gave up 0 bases and J gave up 11 bases; unmatched junction bases: 11. This CDR3 has 17 amino acids. CDR3 nucleotide sequence: TGCGCCAGCAGCCAAGATAGGGACAGGGGGCCTTCGAGGGCCCAGCATTTT. Translated: CASSQDRDRGPSRAQHF.

This clonotype was seen at least ten times. This beta chain lies outside the target of a library built for alpha chains; its clone size means little. The rearrangement joins TRBV9 to TRBJ1-1, with D perhaps matching TRBD1 (6 bases). Trimming removed 0 bases at V and 4 bases at J, with 13 bases between. The CDR3 extends over 15 amino acids. Germline CDR1 reads SGDLS; CDR2 reads YYNGEE. The CDR3 nucleotides are TGTGCCAGCAGCGTAGGGGGGGCGGTCACCACTGAAGCTTTCTTT. This sequence encodes CASSVGGAVTTEAFF.

Comment on this clonotype: This beta chain slipped into a library made for alpha chains as a stray read, so its size is not meaningful. This sequence joins TRBV6-5 and TRBJ2-1, with 14 bases lining up with TRBD2. V dropped 10 bases and J dropped 5; count of bases not matched to a gene: 13. The CDR3 extends over 17 amino acids. Looked up from germline, CDR1 is MNHEY and CDR2 is SVGAGI. The DNA of the CDR3 is TGTGCCACCCAACCCGGACTAGCGGGGGGACCTAACAATGAGCAGTTCTTC. This gives the protein CATQPGLAGGPNNEQFF.